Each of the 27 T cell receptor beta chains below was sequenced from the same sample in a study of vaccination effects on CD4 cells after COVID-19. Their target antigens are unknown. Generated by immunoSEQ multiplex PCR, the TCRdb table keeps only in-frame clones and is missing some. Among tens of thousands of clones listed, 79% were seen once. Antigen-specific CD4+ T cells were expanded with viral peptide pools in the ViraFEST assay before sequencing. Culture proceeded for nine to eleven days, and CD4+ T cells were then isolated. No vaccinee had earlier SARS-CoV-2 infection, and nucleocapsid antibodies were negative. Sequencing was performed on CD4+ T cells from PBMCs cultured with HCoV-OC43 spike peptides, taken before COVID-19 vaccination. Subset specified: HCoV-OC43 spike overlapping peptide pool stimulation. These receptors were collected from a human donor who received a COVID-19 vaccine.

The CDR3, as DNA: TGCGCCAGCAGCTTGGTGGGGATAGGCGAGCAGTACGTC. Translating gives CASSLVGIGEQYV. This chain links TRBV5-1 with TRBJ2-7; D is ambiguous. The V gene's germline CDR1 is SGHRS and CDR2 YFSETQ. Deletions cut 0 bases from V and 6 bases from J, with 10 bases between. This CDR3 contains 13 residues.

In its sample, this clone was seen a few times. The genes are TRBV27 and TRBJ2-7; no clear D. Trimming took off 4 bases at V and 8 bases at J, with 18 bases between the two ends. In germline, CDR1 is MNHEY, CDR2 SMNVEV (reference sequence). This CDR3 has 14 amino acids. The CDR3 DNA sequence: TGTGCCAGCAGTTCATTAGACGTACGTTTCAAGCAGTACGTC. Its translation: CASSSLDVRFKQYV.

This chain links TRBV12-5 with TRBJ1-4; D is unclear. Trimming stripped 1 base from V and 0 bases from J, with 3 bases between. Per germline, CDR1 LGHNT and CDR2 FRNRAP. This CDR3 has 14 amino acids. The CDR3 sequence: CASGLGSTNEKLFF. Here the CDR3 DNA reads TGTGCTAGTGGTTTGGGGTCAACTAATGAAAAACTGTTTTTT.

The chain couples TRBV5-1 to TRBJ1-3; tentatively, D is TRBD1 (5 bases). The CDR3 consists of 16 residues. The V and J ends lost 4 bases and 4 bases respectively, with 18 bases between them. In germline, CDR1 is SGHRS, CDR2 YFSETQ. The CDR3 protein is CASSPGGTPRGNTIYF. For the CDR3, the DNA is TGCGCCAGCAGCCCCGGCGGGACTCCACGGGGAAACACCATATATTTT.

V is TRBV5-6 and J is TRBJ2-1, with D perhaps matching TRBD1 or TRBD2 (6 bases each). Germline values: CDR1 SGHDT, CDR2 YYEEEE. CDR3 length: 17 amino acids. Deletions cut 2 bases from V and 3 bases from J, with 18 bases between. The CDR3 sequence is CASSFVRGDNVYNEQFF. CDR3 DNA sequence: TGTGCCAGCAGCTTTGTCCGCGGGGACAACGTCTACAATGAGCAGTTCTTC.

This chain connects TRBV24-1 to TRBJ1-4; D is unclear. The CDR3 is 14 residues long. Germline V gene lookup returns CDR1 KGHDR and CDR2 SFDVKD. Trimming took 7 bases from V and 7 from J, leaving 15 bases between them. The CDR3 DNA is TGTGCCACCAGCGACCGAGGCGCGGGTGAAAAACTGTTTTTT. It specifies CATSDRGAGEKLFF.

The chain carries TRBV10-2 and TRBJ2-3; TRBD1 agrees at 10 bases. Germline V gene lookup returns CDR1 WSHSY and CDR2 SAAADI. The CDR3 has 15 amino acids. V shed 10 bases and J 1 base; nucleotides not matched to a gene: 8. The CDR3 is CATSPGTGGTDTQYF. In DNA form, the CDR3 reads TGCGCCACCTCTCCGGGGACAGGGGGCACAGATACGCAGTATTTT.

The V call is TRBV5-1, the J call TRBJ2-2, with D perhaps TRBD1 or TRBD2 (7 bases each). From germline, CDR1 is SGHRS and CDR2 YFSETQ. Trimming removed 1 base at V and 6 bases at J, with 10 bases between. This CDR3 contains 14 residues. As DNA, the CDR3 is TGCGCCAGCAGCTTGCAGGGGGGGCCCGGGGAGCTGTTTTTT. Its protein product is CASSLQGGPGELFF.

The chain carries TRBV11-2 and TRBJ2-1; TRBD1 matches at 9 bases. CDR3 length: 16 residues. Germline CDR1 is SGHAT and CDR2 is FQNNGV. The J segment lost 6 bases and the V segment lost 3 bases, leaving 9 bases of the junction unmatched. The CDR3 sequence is CASSFRRDRAFNEQFF. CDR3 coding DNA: TGTGCCAGCAGCTTCCGCCGGGACAGGGCATTCAATGAGCAGTTCTTC. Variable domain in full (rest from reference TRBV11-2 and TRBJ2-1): EAGVAQSPRYKIIEKRQSVAFWCNPISGHATLYWYQQILGQGPKLLIQFQNNGVVDDSQLPKDRFSAERLKGVDSTLKIQPAKLEDSAVYLCASSFRRDRAFNEQFFGPGTRLTVL.

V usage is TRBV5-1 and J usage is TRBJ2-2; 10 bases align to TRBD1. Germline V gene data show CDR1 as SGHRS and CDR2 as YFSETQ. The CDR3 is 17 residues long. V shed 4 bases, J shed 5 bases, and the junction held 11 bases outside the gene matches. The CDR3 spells CASSRYAGTGETGELFF. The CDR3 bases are TGCGCCAGCAGCCGGTACGCTGGGACAGGGGAAACCGGGGAGCTGTTTTTT.

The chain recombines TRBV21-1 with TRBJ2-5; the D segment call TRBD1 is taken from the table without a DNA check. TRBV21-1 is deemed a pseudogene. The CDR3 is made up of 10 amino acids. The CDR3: CASSGETQYF. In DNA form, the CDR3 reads TGTGCCAGCAGTGGCGAGACCCAGTACTTC.

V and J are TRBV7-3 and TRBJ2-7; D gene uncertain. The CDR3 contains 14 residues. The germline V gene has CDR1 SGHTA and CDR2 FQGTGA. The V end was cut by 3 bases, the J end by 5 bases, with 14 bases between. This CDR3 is CASSFLGLGDEQYV. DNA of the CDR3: TGTGCCAGCAGCTTTTTGGGTTTAGGCGACGAGCAGTACGTC.

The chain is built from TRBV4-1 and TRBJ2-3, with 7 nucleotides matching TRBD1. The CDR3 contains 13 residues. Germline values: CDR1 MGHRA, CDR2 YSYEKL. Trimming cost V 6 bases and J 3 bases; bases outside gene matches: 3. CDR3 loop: CASRRGQTDTQYF. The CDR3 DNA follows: TGCGCCAGCAGGAGGGGGCAAACAGATACGCAGTATTTT.

This chain's CDR3 is CASSQDRPRAGANVLTF. DNA of the CDR3: TGCGCCAGCAGCCAAGATCGTCCCAGGGCTGGGGCCAACGTCCTGACTTTC. The V gene is TRBV4-1, the J gene TRBJ2-6; possibly TRBD1 for D (5 bases). From germline, CDR1 is MGHRA and CDR2 YSYEKL. V was clipped by 0 bases and J by 2 bases, with 11 bases between them. The length of the CDR3 is 17 residues.

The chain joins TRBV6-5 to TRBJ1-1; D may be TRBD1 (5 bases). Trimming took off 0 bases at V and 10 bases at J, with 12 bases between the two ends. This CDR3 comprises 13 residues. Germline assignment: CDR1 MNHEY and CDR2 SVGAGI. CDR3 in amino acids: CASSYSRGSSAFF. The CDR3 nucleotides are TGTGCCAGCAGTTACTCGCGGGGGTCGTCAGCTTTCTTT.

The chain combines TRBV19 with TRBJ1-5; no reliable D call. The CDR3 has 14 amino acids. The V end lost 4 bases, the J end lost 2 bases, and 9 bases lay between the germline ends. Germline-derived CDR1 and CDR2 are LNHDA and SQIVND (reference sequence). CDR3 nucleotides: TGTGCCAGTAGTACAAGAAGGGGCAATCAGCCCCAGCATTTT. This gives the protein CASSTRRGNQPQHF.

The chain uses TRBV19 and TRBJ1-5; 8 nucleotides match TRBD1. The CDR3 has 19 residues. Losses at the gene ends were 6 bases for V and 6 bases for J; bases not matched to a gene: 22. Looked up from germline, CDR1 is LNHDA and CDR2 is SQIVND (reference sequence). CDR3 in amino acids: CASRSRRTGTPTGGQPQHF. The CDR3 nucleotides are TGTGCCAGTAGGTCCCGAAGGACAGGGACTCCCACTGGGGGTCAGCCCCAGCATTTT.

The CDR3 spells CASSDRRGQDLRDTQYF. Written as DNA, the CDR3 is TGTGCCAGCAGTGACCGGAGGGGGCAAGACCTCAGGGATACGCAGTATTTT. The rearrangement joins TRBV6-4 to TRBJ2-3; D might be TRBD1 (7 bases). Germline V CDR1 and CDR2: MRHNA, SNTAGT. Trimming removed 2 bases at V and 6 bases at J, with 21 bases between. The CDR3 contains 17 residues.

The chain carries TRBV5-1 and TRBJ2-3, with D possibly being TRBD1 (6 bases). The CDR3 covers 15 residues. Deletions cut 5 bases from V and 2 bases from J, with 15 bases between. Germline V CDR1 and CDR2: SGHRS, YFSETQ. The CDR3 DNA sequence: TGCGCCAGCAGTCGAGACAGGCCGAACACAGATACGCAGTATTTT. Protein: CASSRDRPNTDTQYF.

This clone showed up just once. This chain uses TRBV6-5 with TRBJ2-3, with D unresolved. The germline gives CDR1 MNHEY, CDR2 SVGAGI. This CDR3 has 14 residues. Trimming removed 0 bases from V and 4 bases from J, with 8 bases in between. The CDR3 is CASSYSKGPDTQYF. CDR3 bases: TGTGCCAGCAGTTACTCGAAGGGCCCAGATACGCAGTATTTT.

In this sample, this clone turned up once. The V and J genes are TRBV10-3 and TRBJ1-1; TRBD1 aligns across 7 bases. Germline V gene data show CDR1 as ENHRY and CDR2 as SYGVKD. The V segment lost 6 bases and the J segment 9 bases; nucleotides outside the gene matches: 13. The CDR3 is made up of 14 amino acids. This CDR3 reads CAISAPDREEKAFF. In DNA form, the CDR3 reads TGTGCCATCAGCGCCCCCGACAGGGAGGAGAAAGCTTTCTTT.

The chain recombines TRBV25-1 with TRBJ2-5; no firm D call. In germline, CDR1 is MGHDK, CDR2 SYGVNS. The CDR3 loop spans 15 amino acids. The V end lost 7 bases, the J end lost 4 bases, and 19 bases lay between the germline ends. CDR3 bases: TGTGCCAGCACTTACCCAGGAATCGGCCGAGAGACCCAGTACTTC. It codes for CASTYPGIGRETQYF.

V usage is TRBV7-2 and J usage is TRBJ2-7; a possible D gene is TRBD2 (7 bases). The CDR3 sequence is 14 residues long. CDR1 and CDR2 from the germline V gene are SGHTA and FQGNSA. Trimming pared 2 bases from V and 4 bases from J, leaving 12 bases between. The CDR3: CASSLRTAGYEQYV. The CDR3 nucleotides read TGTGCCAGCAGCTTAAGGACAGCGGGGTACGAGCAGTACGTC.

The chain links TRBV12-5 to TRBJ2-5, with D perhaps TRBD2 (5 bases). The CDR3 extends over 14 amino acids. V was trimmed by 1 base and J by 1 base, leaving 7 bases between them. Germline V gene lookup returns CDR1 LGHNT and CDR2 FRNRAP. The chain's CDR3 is CASGLGRGQETQYF. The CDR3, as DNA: TGTGCTAGTGGTTTGGGACGGGGCCAAGAGACCCAGTACTTC.

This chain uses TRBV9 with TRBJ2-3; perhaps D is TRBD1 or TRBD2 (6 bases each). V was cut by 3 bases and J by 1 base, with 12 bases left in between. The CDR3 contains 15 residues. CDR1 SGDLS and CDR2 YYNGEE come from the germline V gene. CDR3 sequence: CASSDRGDRTDTQYF. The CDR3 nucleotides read TGTGCCAGCAGCGATAGGGGGGATCGCACAGATACGCAGTATTTT.

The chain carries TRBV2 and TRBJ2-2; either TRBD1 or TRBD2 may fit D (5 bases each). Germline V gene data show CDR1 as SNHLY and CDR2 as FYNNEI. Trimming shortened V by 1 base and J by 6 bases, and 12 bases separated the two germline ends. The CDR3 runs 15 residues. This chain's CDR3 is CASSEGARGPGELFF. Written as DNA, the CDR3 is TGTGCCAGCAGTGAAGGGGCTAGGGGACCCGGGGAGCTGTTTTTT.

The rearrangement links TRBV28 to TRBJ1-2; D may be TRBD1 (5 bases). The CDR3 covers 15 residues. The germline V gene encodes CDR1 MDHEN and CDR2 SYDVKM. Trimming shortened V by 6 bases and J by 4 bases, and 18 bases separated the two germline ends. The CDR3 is CASSPSRDGRYGYTF. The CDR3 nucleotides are TGTGCCAGCAGCCCTTCAAGGGACGGCCGCTATGGCTACACCTTC.